These T cell receptor beta chains were read from a single sample in a study of blood T cell repertoires in COVID-19. Measured with immunoSEQ multiplex PCR; TCRdb has only the in-frame clones, and not every one. The table lists about 180,000 clones, around 73% of them singletons. The material sequenced was PBMCs or T cells enriched from blood (not recorded which). Every receptor here comes from a woman aged 45-60 years who had recovered from COVID-19. Both conserved end residues are trimmed from each CDR3.

V,CDR3
TRBV19,ASSIVGDSYEQY
TRBV6-2/TRBV6-3,ASSQANSEKLF
TRBV19,ASTGRQGNEKLF
TRBV2,ASSASGSTDTQY
TRBV27,ASSHKRTGPLQETQY
TRBV12-3/TRBV12-4,ASSLDQNQPQH
TRBV6-1,ASSEVVGGSNIQY
TRBV19,ASSPNPTGYTNEKLF
TRBV29-1,SVGDQVGNTIY
TRBV29-1,SAPGGS
TRBV9,ASSVRSVNTEAF
TRBV3-1/TRBV3-2,ASSSGPPGHGPYEQY
TRBV5-1,ASSQFKSGIPYEQY
TRBV5-6,ASSPRRGNSPLH
TRBV6-1,ASSEIGGSEALH
TRBV18,ASSPPAANHYGYT
TRBV28,ASSPGQGRHGYT
TRBV10-3,AIRQGTEAF
TRBV5-1,ASSLAQGAIDTQY
TRBV12-3/TRBV12-4,ASSPTGGEQY
TRBV27,ATSGDRAYNSPLH
TRBV5-1,ASSLERGDTEAF
TRBV4-3,ASSQGGIWGELF
TRBV9,ASSTGQGDQETQY
TRBV15,ATSREADGANVLT
TRBV28,ASSFPTRNTEAF
TRBV21-1,ASSKGGETQY
TRBV12-3/TRBV12-4,ASKVADQPQH
TRBV5-1,ASSSRGDSLYNEQF
TRBV28,ASRGYSGHGNQPQH
TRBV4-3,ASSQHAGTTYEQY
TRBV2,ASSEDESGSSYNEQF
TRBV14,ASKARGANTGELF
TRBV24-1,ATSDGGGSTNEKLF
TRBV7-3,ASSLTREGTGELF
TRBV3-1/TRBV3-2,ASSSLRGGEQY
TRBV5-1,ASSLDFYEQY
TRBV11-1,ASSSGFSAQY
TRBV28,ASSLSPPGAGYGYT
TRBV4-3,ASSQDMRAGSIGNTIY
TRBV28,ASSSIQTGSYEQY
TRBV5-1,ASSSTGGVDQPQH